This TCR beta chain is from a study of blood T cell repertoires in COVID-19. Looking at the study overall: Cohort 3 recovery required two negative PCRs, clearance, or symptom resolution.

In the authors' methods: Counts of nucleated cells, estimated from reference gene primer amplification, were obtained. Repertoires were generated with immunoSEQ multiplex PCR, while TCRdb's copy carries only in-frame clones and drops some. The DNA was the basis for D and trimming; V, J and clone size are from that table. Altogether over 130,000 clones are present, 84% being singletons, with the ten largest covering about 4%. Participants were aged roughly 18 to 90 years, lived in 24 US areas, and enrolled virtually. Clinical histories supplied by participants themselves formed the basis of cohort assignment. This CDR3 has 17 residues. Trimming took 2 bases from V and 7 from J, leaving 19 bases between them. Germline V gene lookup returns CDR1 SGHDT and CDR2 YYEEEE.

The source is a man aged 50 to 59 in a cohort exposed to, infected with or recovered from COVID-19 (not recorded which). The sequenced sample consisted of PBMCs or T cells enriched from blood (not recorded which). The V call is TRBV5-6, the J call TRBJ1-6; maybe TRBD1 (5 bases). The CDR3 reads CASSFHFQTETNSPLHF. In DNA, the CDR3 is TGTGCCAGCAGCTTCCACTTCCAGACAGAGACCAATTCACCCCTCCACTTT.